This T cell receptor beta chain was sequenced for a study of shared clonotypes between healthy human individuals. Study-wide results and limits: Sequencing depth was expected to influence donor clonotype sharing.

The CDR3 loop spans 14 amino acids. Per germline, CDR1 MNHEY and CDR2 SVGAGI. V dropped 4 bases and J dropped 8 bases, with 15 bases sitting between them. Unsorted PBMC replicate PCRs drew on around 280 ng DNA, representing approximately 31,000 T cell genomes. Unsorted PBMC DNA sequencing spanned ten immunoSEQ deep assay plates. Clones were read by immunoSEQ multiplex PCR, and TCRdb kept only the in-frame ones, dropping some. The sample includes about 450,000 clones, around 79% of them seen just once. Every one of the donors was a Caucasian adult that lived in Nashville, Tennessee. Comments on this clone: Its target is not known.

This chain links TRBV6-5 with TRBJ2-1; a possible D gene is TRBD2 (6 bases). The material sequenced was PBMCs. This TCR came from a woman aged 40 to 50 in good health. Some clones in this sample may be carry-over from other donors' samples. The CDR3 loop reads CASSSGLPSDEQFF. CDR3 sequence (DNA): TGTGCCAGCAGTTCGGGACTCCCCAGCGATGAGCAGTTCTTC.